This T cell receptor beta chain was retrieved from a study of cytomegalovirus exposure and HLA in healthy donors. Study findings and constraints: It has been reported that TCR beta sequences accurately predicted the HLA-A and HLA-B alleles of most subjects. The availability of immune exposure information extended only to CMV serostatus. Most observed TCR sequences were rare, whereas some public TCRs were detected in many donors. Investigators reported more than 150 TCR beta chains as tied to cytomegalovirus.

Unmatched junction bases numbered 16, after V lost 4 bases and J lost 5 bases. The germline V gene encodes CDR1 SQVTM and CDR2 ANQGSEA. This CDR3 comprises 17 residues. With regard to this clone: Its specificity is unknown.

PCR involved 60 Vbeta and 13 Jbeta primers. Repertoires were generated with immunoSEQ multiplex PCR, while TCRdb's copy carries only in-frame clones and drops some. Of roughly 68,000 clones detected, approximately 81% appear once; the ten largest clones hold nearly 7.5%. This clonotype was obtained from a woman aged 30 to 39 in good health and CMV-seropositive. The sequenced material came from PBMCs. V gene TRBV29-1 combines with J gene TRBJ2-3, with 9 bases aligning to TRBD2. The CDR3 region is CSVARSFGGRAVDTQYF. The DNA of the CDR3 is TGCAGCGTTGCCCGATCCTTTGGCGGGAGGGCAGTAGATACGCAGTATTTT.